Each of the 20 T cell receptor beta chains below was sequenced from the same sample in a study of CD8 T cells in Susac syndrome. cDNA came from about 0.5 to 1 ug RNA primed by random hexamers. A single record per CDR3 protein comes from TCRdb applying MiXCR to the immunoSEQ multiplex PCR reads. The sample yields roughly 150,000 distinct CDR3 sequences, nearly 97% seen once. The sample comprised CD8+ T cells from PBMCs. The receptor source for this set is a human donor with multiple sclerosis.

The rearrangement uses TRBV5-6 and TRBJ2-6, with TRBD1 identical over 8 bases. Germline CDR1 SGHDT, CDR2 YYEEEE. This CDR3 has 17 residues. The trim removed 0 bases at V and 0 bases at J, leaving 2 bases unmatched. CDR3 DNA: TGTGCCAGCAGCTTGGGGACAGGGAGCTCTGGGGCCAACGTCCTGACTTTC. Translated, it gives CASSLGTGSSGANVLTF.

The rearrangement links TRBV28 to TRBJ2-2, with 8 positions matching TRBD1. CDR1 MDHEN and CDR2 SYDVKM come from the germline V gene. The ends lost 5 bases at V and 4 bases at J; junction bases unmatched: 12. CDR3 length: 17 residues. Written as DNA, the CDR3 is TGTGCCAGCAGTACCCCCCGGACAGGGTTAGGCACCGGGGAGCTGTTTTTT. This encodes CASSTPRTGLGTGELFF.

The chain uses TRBV7-9 and TRBJ2-7; 10 bases align to TRBD1. The V gene's germline CDR1 is SEHNR and CDR2 FQNEAQ (reference sequence). The CDR3 is 13 amino acids. J gave up 6 bases and V 4 bases, and 3 bases lay outside the gene matches. The CDR3 region has the DNA TGTGCCAGCAGCTCTGGGACAGGGGTCGAGCAGTACGTC. As protein: CASSSGTGVEQYV.

The chain employs TRBV13 and TRBJ2-2; D might be TRBD1 (5 bases). This CDR3 has 12 amino acids. Per the germline V gene, CDR1 is PRHDT and CDR2 is FYEKMQ (reference sequence). Trimming removed 4 bases at V and 6 bases at J, with 6 bases between. The CDR3 DNA follows: TGTGCCAGCAGCTGGGGCTCCGGGGAGCTGTTTTTT. Protein product: CASSWGSGELFF.

V gene TRBV29-1 combines with J gene TRBJ1-6; TRBD1 agrees at 7 bases. Per germline, CDR1 SQVTM and CDR2 ANQGSEA. This CDR3 region has 16 residues. The ends lost 3 bases at V and 5 bases at J; junction bases unmatched: 10. The CDR3 spells CSVEDRTTEHNSPLHF. The CDR3 nucleotides are TGCAGCGTTGAGGACAGGACTACTGAGCATAATTCACCCCTCCACTTT. Full variable domain (rest looked up from reference TRBV29-1 and TRBJ1-6): SAVISQKPSRDICQRGTSLTIQCQVDSQVTMMFWYRQQPGQSLTLIATANQGSEATYESGFVIDKFPISRPNLTFSTLTVSNMSPEDSSIYLCSVEDRTTEHNSPLHFGNGTRLTVT.

This chain links TRBV20-1 with TRBJ2-3; perhaps D is TRBD1 or TRBD2 (6 bases each). The CDR3 loop spans 14 amino acids. The V and J ends lost 7 bases and 3 bases respectively, with 17 bases between them. Looked up from germline, CDR1 is DFQATT and CDR2 is SNEGSKA (reference sequence). The CDR3 DNA is TGCAGTGGAAATGGCCGGGGGCAGACAGATACGCAGTATTTT. Amino acids: CSGNGRGQTDTQYF.

The chain has TRBV20-1 and TRBJ1-2, with TRBD1 as a possible D gene (6 bases). Germline V gene sequence: CDR1 DFQATT, CDR2 SNEGSKA (reference sequence). CDR3 size: 13 residues. Trimming shortened V by 7 bases and J by 3 bases, and 15 bases separated the two germline ends. CDR3 loop: CSVTRQEDYGYTF. The CDR3 DNA reads TGCAGTGTCACAAGACAGGAGGACTATGGCTACACCTTC.

This clonotype has a single count. The chain links TRBV2 to TRBJ1-2, with D unclear. V was shortened by 8 bases and J by 1 base, with 11 bases between the two germline ends. This CDR3 is built from 13 residues. Germline CDR1 and CDR2: SNHLY and FYNNEI. The CDR3, as DNA: TGTGCCAGCGAAGGGTCGGTTAACTATGGCTACACCTTC. It translates to CASEGSVNYGYTF.

The gene calls are TRBV12-3 or TRBV12-4 and TRBJ2-2; D may be TRBD2 (5 bases). The CDR3 covers 14 residues. Trimming removed 7 bases at V and 4 bases at J, with 13 bases between. The CDR3 region has the DNA TGTGCCAGCACCTCCGGGGAGACCACCGGGGAGCTGTTTTTT. It is translated as CASTSGETTGELFF.

J is TRBJ2-3 and V is TRBV29-1; 9 nucleotides agree with TRBD1. The germline V gene encodes CDR1 SQVTM and CDR2 ANQGSEA. CDR3 length: 15 amino acids. Unmatched junction bases numbered 11, after V lost 6 bases and J lost 4 bases. CDR3 coding DNA: TGCAGCGTCAGACAGGGGGAAAGGGGGCCAGATACGCAGTATTTT. Its protein product is CSVRQGERGPDTQYF.

The chain carries TRBV29-1 and TRBJ2-7; D gene unclear. Germline CDR1 reads SQVTM; CDR2 reads ANQGSEA. The CDR3 runs 13 residues. The ends were cut back, 3 bases at V and 2 bases at J, with 11 bases in the middle. In nucleotides, the CDR3 is TGCAGCGTTGAGACCGATCGCACCTACGAGCAGTACTTC. Protein product: CSVETDRTYEQYF.

This chain joins TRBV9 and TRBJ2-2, with D possibly being TRBD1 (6 bases). Trimming cost V 5 bases and J 6 bases, with 14 bases left between them. Germline V gives CDR1 SGDLS, CDR2 YYNGEE. This CDR3 is 14 amino acids long. CDR3 protein: CASRETGPAGELFF. Written as DNA, the CDR3 is TGTGCCAGCAGGGAAACAGGGCCGGCCGGGGAGCTGTTTTTT.

V and J are TRBV9 and TRBJ2-3, with 9 nucleotides matching TRBD1. The CDR3 length is 16 residues. Germline assignment: CDR1 SGDLS and CDR2 YYNGEE. After removal of 4 bases from V and 4 bases from J, the junction contained 10 bases not matched to a gene. CDR3 region: CASSPIPTGGADTQYF. The CDR3 region has the DNA TGTGCCAGCAGCCCAATACCAACAGGGGGCGCAGATACGCAGTATTTT.

This rearrangement joins TRBV27 to TRBJ2-5; D is perhaps TRBD1 (5 bases). Trimming removed 4 bases at V and 4 bases at J, with 13 bases between. From germline, CDR1 is MNHEY and CDR2 SMNVEV (reference sequence). This CDR3 has 14 residues. For the CDR3, the DNA is TGTGCCAGCAGTTCCAGACAGCCGCCAGAGACCCAGTACTTC. It is translated as CASSSRQPPETQYF.

The chain uses TRBV29-1 and TRBJ2-7; 7 bases agree with TRBD2. The CDR3 runs 11 residues. Germline CDR1 SQVTM, CDR2 ANQGSEA. The J segment lost 6 bases and the V segment lost 3 bases, leaving 2 bases of the junction unmatched. CDR3 sequence reads: CSVETGGEQYF. The CDR3 DNA follows: TGCAGCGTTGAGACGGGAGGCGAGCAGTACTTC.

The rearrangement uses TRBV4-2 and TRBJ2-5; D might be TRBD2 (6 bases). V was pared by 0 bases and J by 4 bases, with 9 bases between. The length of the CDR3 is 14 residues. Looked up from germline, CDR1 is LGHNA and CDR2 is YNFKEQ. The CDR3 reads CASSQEGGVETQYF. The DNA for the CDR3 is TGTGCCAGCAGCCAAGAGGGGGGAGTAGAGACCCAGTACTTC.

The V call is TRBV13, the J call TRBJ1-5, with no clear D. Germline values: CDR1 PRHDT, CDR2 FYEKMQ (reference sequence). V dropped 0 bases and J dropped 5 bases, with 8 bases sitting between them. CDR3 length: 14 residues. CDR3 region: CASSLGGRDQPQHF. The CDR3 DNA reads as TGTGCCAGCAGCTTAGGGGGCCGGGATCAGCCCCAGCATTTT. Looking up the rest from reference TRBV13 and TRBJ1-5 gives the full variable domain: AAGVIQSPRHLIKEKRETATLKCYPIPRHDTVYWYQQGPGQDPQFLISFYEKMQSDKGSIPDRFSAQQFSDYHSELNMSSLELGDSALYFCASSLGGRDQPQHFGDGTRLSIL.

This clonotype was detected a few times. The chain joins TRBV20-1 to TRBJ2-1, with D perhaps TRBD2 (6 bases). The germline V and J ends were trimmed by 3 bases and 4 bases, with 10 bases remaining between them. The CDR3 runs to 13 residues. Per germline, CDR1 DFQATT and CDR2 SNEGSKA (reference sequence). CDR3 nucleotide sequence: TGCAGTGCTAGCGGGGGATCATACAATGAGCAGTTCTTC. Translated: CSASGGSYNEQFF.

The chain has TRBV12-3 or TRBV12-4 and TRBJ2-1; either TRBD1 or TRBD2 may supply D (5 bases each). V gave up 6 bases and J gave up 7 bases, with 22 bases separating them. CDR3 size: 16 residues. The CDR3 is CASSTQGVPLRNEQFF. The CDR3 coding sequence is TGTGCCAGCAGCACCCAGGGAGTCCCTCTGAGGAATGAGCAGTTCTTC.

This clonotype was detected once. The DNA for the CDR3 is TGTGCCAGCAGGCCAACTCTGGGGGGTCGGGCGAACACTGAAGCTTTCTTT. It is translated as CASRPTLGGRANTEAFF. The chain carries TRBV27 and TRBJ1-1, with D tentatively TRBD1 (5 bases). The germline V and J ends were trimmed by 6 bases and 1 base, with 21 bases remaining between them. From germline, CDR1 is MNHEY and CDR2 SMNVEV (reference sequence). The length of the CDR3 is 17 residues.